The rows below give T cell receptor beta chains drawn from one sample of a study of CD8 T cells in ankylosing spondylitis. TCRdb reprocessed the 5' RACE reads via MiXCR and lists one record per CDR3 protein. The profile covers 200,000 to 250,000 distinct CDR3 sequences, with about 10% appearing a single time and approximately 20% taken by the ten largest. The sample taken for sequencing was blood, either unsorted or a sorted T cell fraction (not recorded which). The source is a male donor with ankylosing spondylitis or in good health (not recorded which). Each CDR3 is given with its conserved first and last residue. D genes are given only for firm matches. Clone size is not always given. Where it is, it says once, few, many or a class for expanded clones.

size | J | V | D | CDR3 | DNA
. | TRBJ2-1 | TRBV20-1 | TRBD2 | CSVHHASGGPSSYKEQFF | TGCAGTGTACATCACGCTAGCGGGGGCCCGAGCTCCTACAAGGAGCAGTTCTTT
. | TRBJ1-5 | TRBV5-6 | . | CASSFRQHYPNQPQHF | TGTGCCAGCAGCTTCCGCCAGCACTACCCCAATCAGCCCCAGCATTTT
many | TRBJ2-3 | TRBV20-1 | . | CSARKEGYFYTDTQYF | TGCAGTGCTAGAAAGGAGGGGTACTTTTACACAGATACGCAGTATTTT
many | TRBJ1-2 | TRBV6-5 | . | CASSYSDTARGYTF | TGTGCCAGCAGTTACTCGGACACTGCACGCGGCTACACCTTC
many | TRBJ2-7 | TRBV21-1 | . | CASSKETNRVPFYEQYF | TGTGCCAGCAGCAAAGAAACAAACAGGGTCCCTTTCTACGAGCAGTACTTC
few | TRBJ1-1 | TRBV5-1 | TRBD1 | CASSLVEAGGTSTEAFF | TGCGCCAGCAGCTTGGTAGAGGCAGGGGGCACAAGCACTGAAGCTTTCTTT
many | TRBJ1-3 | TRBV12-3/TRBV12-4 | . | CASSFGDTGNTIYF | TGTGCCAGCAGTTTTGGCGACACGGGAAACACCATATATTTT
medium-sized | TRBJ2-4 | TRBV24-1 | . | CATAARTAKNIQYF | TGTGCCACCGCCGCTAGGACGGCCAAAAACATTCAGTACTTC
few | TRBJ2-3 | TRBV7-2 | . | CASSSRGVGDTQYF | TGTGCCAGCAGTTCAAGGGGGGTCGGGGATACGCAGTATTTT
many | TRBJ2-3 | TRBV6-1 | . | CASSRQVPNTQYF | TGTGCCAGCAGCAGACAGGTCCCAAATACGCAGTATTTT
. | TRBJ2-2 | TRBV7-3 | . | CASSKFTAGREAGELFF | TGTGCCAGCAGCAAATTTACCGCGGGCAGGGAGGCCGGGGAGCTGTTTTTT
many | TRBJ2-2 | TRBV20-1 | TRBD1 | CSARDPTGVTGELFF | TGCAGTGCTAGAGATCCGACAGGGGTCACCGGGGAGCTGTTTTTT
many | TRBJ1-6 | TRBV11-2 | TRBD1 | CASSLFPGQSSYNSPLHF | TGTGCCAGCAGCCTCTTCCCGGGACAGAGCTCCTATAATTCACCCCTCCACTTT
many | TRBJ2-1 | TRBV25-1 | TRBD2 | CASKERGAYNEQFF | TGTGCCAGCAAGGAGCGGGGGGCCTACAATGAGCAGTTCTTC
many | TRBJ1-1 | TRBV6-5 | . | CASSYHRAHTEAFF | TGTGCCAGCAGTTACCACAGGGCGCACACTGAAGCTTTCTTT
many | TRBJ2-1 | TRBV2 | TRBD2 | CASRLTSGGNNEQFF | TGTGCCAGCAGGCTTACTAGCGGGGGGAACAATGAGCAGTTCTTC
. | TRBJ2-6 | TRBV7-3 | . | CASSLGGGGANVLTF | TGTGCCAGCAGCTTAGGAGGTGGCGGGGCCAACGTCCTGACTTTC
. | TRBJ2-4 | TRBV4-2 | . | CASSQDAAGRTLAKNIQYF | TGTGCCAGCAGCCAAGACGCAGCAGGTCGCACCCTAGCCAAAAACATTCAGTACTTC
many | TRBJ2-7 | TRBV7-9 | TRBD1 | CASSQPNQGVKTYEQYF | TGTGCCAGCAGCCAGCCAAACCAGGGGGTAAAAACCTACGAGCAGTACTTC
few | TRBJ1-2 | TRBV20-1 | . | CSASYYGYTF | TGCAGTGCTAGCTACTATGGCTACACCTTC
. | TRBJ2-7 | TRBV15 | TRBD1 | CATSRGTGEQYF | TGTGCCACCAGCAGAGGGACAGGGGAACAGTACTTC
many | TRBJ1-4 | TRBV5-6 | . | CASSPALLNEKLFF | TGTGCCAGCAGCCCAGCTTTGTTGAATGAAAAACTGTTTTTT
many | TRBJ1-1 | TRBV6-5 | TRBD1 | CASSYSGQGWTEAFF | TGTGCCAGCAGTTACTCTGGACAGGGATGGACTGAAGCTTTCTTT
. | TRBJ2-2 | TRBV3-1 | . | CASSRSREAGELFF | TGTGCCAGCAGCCGGAGCAGGGAGGCCGGGGAGCTGTTTTTT
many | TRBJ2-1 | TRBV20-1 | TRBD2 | CSARDLAGGFANEQFF | TGCAGTGCTAGAGATCTAGCGGGGGGATTCGCGAATGAGCAGTTCTTC
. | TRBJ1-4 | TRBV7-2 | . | CASSLRGSGYSNEKLFF | TGTGCCAGCAGCCTCAGAGGCTCAGGATATTCTAATGAAAAACTGTTTTTT
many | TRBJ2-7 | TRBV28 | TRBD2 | CASSLWGLAYEQYF | TGTGCCAGCAGTTTGTGGGGACTAGCCTACGAGCAGTACTTC
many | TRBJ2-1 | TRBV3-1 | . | CASSQAYRVSHNEQFF | TGTGCCAGCAGCCAAGCTTACAGGGTCTCCCACAATGAGCAGTTCTTC
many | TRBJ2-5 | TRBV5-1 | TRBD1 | CASSPELDRVNLNF | TGCGCCAGCAGCCCCGAATTGGACAGGGTAAATCTGAACTTC
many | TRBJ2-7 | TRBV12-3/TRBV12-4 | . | CASSATGKEQYF | TGTGCCAGCAGTGCAACAGGGAAAGAGCAGTACTTC
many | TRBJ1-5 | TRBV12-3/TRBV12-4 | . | CASSTPTGVGNQPQHF | TGTGCCAGCAGTACCCCGACAGGAGTTGGCAATCAGCCCCAGCATTTT
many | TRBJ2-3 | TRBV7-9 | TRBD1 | CASSLEGTVTDTQYF | TGTGCCAGCAGCTTAGAGGGGACAGTTACAGATACGCAGTATTTT
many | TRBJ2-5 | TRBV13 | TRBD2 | CASSPRWTSETQYF | TGTGCCAGCAGCCCCCGTTGGACTAGCGAGACCCAGTACTTC
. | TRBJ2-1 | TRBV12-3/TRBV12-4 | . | CASSVGPPEQFF | TGTGCCAGCAGTGTTGGGCCGCCTGAGCAGTTCTTC
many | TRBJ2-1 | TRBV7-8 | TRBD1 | CASSLQGAHNEQFF | TGTGCCAGCAGCTTGCAGGGGGCACACAATGAGCAGTTCTTC
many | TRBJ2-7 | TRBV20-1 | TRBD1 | CSARDTGDYEQYF | TGCAGTGCTAGAGATACAGGGGATTACGAGCAGTACTTC
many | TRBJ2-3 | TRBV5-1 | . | CASSLGGRITDTQYF | TGCGCCAGCAGCTTGGGGGGGCGGATCACAGATACGCAGTATTTT
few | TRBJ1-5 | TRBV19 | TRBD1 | CASTQLQGARNQPQHF | TGTGCCAGTACCCAATTACAGGGGGCTCGGAATCAGCCCCAGCATTTT
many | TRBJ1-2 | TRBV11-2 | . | CASSLLTNYGYTF | TGTGCCAGCAGCTTATTGACAAACTATGGCTACACCTTC
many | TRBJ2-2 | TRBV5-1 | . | CASSPQVEGELFF | TGCGCCAGCAGCCCCCAGGTTGAGGGGGAGCTGTTTTTT
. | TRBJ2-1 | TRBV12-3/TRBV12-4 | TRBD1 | CASIRTGLGNEQFF | TGTGCCAGCATTCGGACAGGGTTGGGAAATGAGCAGTTCTTC
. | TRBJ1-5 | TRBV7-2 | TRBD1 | CASSPGDRGQFQPQHF | TGTGCCAGCAGCCCCGGGGACAGGGGGCAGTTTCAGCCCCAGCATTTT
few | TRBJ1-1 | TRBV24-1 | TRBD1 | CATSDTPRTGGPTEAFF | TGTGCCACCAGTGATACCCCCCGAACAGGGGGTCCCACTGAAGCTTTCTTT